This is a list of T cell receptor beta chains from one sample in a study of naive and memory T cell subsets. TCRdb independently ran MiXCR on the UMI-ligation and nested PCR reads; one entry per CDR3 protein. The data contain under 100,000 distinct CDR3 sequences, about 7% of them singletons. Sample: central memory CD4+ T cells from blood. These receptors were collected from a human donor in good health. Each CDR3 is given with its conserved first and last residue. The D gene is left open where the match is weak. Clone size is given for some rows only: seen once, a few or many times, or a class if the clone is expanded.

abundance	d_gene	v_gene	j_gene	CDR3nt	CDR3aa
few	TRBD1	TRBV7-2	TRBJ1-2	TGTGCCAGCAGCTTCCCGACAGGGATCTATGGCTACACCTTC	CASSFPTGIYGYTF
-	TRBD2	TRBV7-3	TRBJ2-3	TGTGCCAGCAGCTTAACAGGGACTAGCGGGAGCCGCAGCACAGATACGCAGTATTTT	CASSLTGTSGSRSTDTQYF
-	-	TRBV7-9	TRBJ2-7	TGTGCCAGCAGCTTAGAGTACGAGCAGTACTTC	CASSLEYEQYF
many	TRBD1	TRBV28	TRBJ1-2	TGTGCCAGCAGAGTGGGACAGGCCTATGGCTACACCTTC	CASRVGQAYGYTF
many	-	TRBV15	TRBJ2-3	TGTGCCACCAGCAGAGTAGCTACAGATACGCAGTATTTT	CATSRVATDTQYF
-	TRBD2	TRBV7-2	TRBJ2-1	TGTGCCAGCAGCCCCCGAACCGGGACTAGCGGCCGATATGAGCAGTTCTTC	CASSPRTGTSGRYEQFF
-	-	TRBV29-1	TRBJ2-1	TGCAGCGTTGGGAGTCTAGGTTTTAACAATGAGCAGTTCTTC	CSVGSLGFNNEQFF
few	TRBD2	TRBV7-9	TRBJ2-1	TGTGCCAGCAGCCTAAAAAGCGGGAGAGGGAACAATGAGCAGTTCTTC	CASSLKSGRGNNEQFF
-	-	TRBV6-1	TRBJ2-2	TGTGCCAGCAAAAGGGACTGGACTTCCGGGGAGCTGTTTTTT	CASKRDWTSGELFF
many	TRBD1	TRBV6-6	TRBJ1-3	TGTGCCGTAAAAACAGGGGGCTCTGGAAACACCATATATTTT	CAVKTGGSGNTIYF
many	-	TRBV28	TRBJ1-5	TGTGCCAGCAAACAGCTAAATCAGCCCCAGCATTTT	CASKQLNQPQHF
many	-	TRBV29-1	TRBJ2-7	TGCAGCGTTATGTCTAGCGCCCTCTCCTACGAGCAGTACTTC	CSVMSSALSYEQYF
many	-	TRBV4-3	TRBJ1-3	TGCGCCAGCAGCCAAGAGTCCGACAGGAGGGGTGGAAACACCATATATTTT	CASSQESDRRGGNTIYF
-	-	TRBV19	TRBJ1-5	TGTGCCAGTAGTATGAAAGGGAAGGGCAATCAGCCCCAGCATTTT	CASSMKGKGNQPQHF
many	-	TRBV6-2/TRBV6-3	TRBJ1-1	TGTGCCAGCAGTTGGGCGGGATCCGGCACTGAAGCTTTCTTT	CASSWAGSGTEAFF
-	TRBD2	TRBV7-2	TRBJ2-1	TGTGCCAGCAGTTCTAAGGCCCCTTTGACTAGCGGCACGTACAATGAGCAGTTCTTC	CASSSKAPLTSGTYNEQFF
many	-	TRBV20-1	TRBJ1-5	TGCAGTGCTAGACCTCGCGGGATACGAGATCAGCCCCAGCATTTT	CSARPRGIRDQPQHF
many	-	TRBV12-3/TRBV12-4	TRBJ1-1	TGTGCCAGCAGTTTCGAGGCGAACACTGAAGCTTTCTTT	CASSFEANTEAFF
many	-	TRBV5-6	TRBJ1-1	TGTGCCAGCAGCTTGCGGGACGGGGCCACTGAAGCTTTCTTT	CASSLRDGATEAFF
-	TRBD1	TRBV5-1	TRBJ1-4	TGCGCCAGCACTGCACTGGGACAGACTAATGAAAAACTGTTTTTT	CASTALGQTNEKLFF
few	TRBD2	TRBV10-3	TRBJ2-3	TGTGCCACCAAGCGTACTAGCGGAGTCACAGATACGCAGTATTTT	CATKRTSGVTDTQYF
few	-	TRBV7-9	TRBJ2-7	TGTGCCAGCAGAGGAGACAGCTACGAGCAGTACTTC	CASRGDSYEQYF
many	-	TRBV9	TRBJ1-2	TGTGCCAGCAGCGGTGCCGGGACAATGGGCGGCTACACCTTC	CASSGAGTMGGYTF
-	-	TRBV5-6	TRBJ2-6	TGTGCCAATCGCTTACCCGCAGTGGGCTCTGGGGCCAACGTCCTGACTTTC	CANRLPAVGSGANVLTF
many	-	TRBV27	TRBJ1-3	TGTGCCCCTCTAAGAACAGACCCGAGCTCTGGAAACACCATATATTTT	CAPLRTDPSSGNTIYF
many	-	TRBV7-2	TRBJ2-2	TGTGCCAGCAGCTTCGCGGGGGCCACCACCGGGGAGCTGTTTTTT	CASSFAGATTGELFF
-	-	TRBV18	TRBJ2-5	TGTGCCAGCTCACGGACTGATCAAGAGACCCAGTACTTC	CASSRTDQETQYF
few	TRBD2	TRBV3-1	TRBJ2-1	TGTGCCAGCAGCTCCCCTCCTGGCAAGCGGGAGGCAGGTTCCTACAATGAGCAGTTCTTC	CASSSPPGKREAGSYNEQFF
many	TRBD1	TRBV7-9	TRBJ1-1	TGTGCCAGCACTTATTATCGGACAGGGGGCGTAGGGACTGAAGCTTTCTTT	CASTYYRTGGVGTEAFF
many	-	TRBV19	TRBJ2-2	TGTGCCAGTACCACCGCCGGGGGGCATGGGGAGCTGTTTTTT	CASTTAGGHGELFF
-	TRBD2	TRBV30	TRBJ2-7	TGTGCCTGGACACCGGGGGGGCTCGAGCAGTACTTC	CAWTPGGLEQYF
-	-	TRBV20-1	TRBJ2-1	TGCAGTGCTCGGGGACTCTTTACCTACAATGAGCAGTTCTTC	CSARGLFTYNEQFF
many	TRBD1	TRBV7-9	TRBJ1-2	TGTGCCAGCAGCTACGGAGGGGGCCCCAACTATGGCTACACCTTC	CASSYGGGPNYGYTF
many	-	TRBV10-3	TRBJ2-1	TGTGCCATCAGTGAACTAGCCGGCAATGAGCAGTTCTTC	CAISELAGNEQFF
many	-	TRBV27	TRBJ2-7	TGTGCCAGCAGTTTTGGTCTGGGTGCGCAGTACTTC	CASSFGLGAQYF
few	TRBD1	TRBV24-1	TRBJ2-3	TGTGCCACCAGTGATTATCCAGGGGGCGTTTCGGGTACGCAGTATTTT	CATSDYPGGVSGTQYF
few	-	TRBV4-2	TRBJ1-2	TGTGCCAGCAGCCAAGATCTGGGGGCCTCGATGGGCTACACCTTC	CASSQDLGASMGYTF
many	-	TRBV20-1	TRBJ1-1	TGCAGTGCTAGAGATCTAGCAGGCGGGAACACTGAAGCTTTCTTT	CSARDLAGGNTEAFF
-	-	TRBV7-8	TRBJ1-3	TGTGCCAGCAGCTTAGAGCCACGGCGGCTCTCTGGAAACACCATATATTTT	CASSLEPRRLSGNTIYF
-	-	TRBV2	TRBJ2-7	TGTGCCACCTCCGGAGTGTTGGCATACGAGCAGTACTTC	CATSGVLAYEQYF
few	-	TRBV12-3/TRBV12-4	TRBJ2-7	TGTGCCAGCAGTTTATTCCCCGGACGGGAGCAGTACTTC	CASSLFPGREQYF
few	TRBD2	TRBV20-1	TRBJ2-7	TGCAGTGCTAGAATCTTGGGCGGAGCGGGAGGGCGCGAGCAGTACTTC	CSARILGGAGGREQYF
many	TRBD2	TRBV6-6	TRBJ2-1	TGTGCCAGCAGGGGGACTAGCGGGAGGAAAGGTGAGCAGTTCTTC	CASRGTSGRKGEQFF
few	-	TRBV7-3	TRBJ2-2	TGTGCCAGCAGCTTAAGGGACACCATTAACACCGGGGAGCTGTTTTTT	CASSLRDTINTGELFF
-	-	TRBV3-1	TRBJ2-5	TGTGCCAGCAGCCAGAAGGACTTCGCTTACTTC	CASSQKDFAYF
many	TRBD2	TRBV29-1	TRBJ2-1	TGCAGCGTCAGGACTAGCGGGGGCCGCTACAATGAGCAGTTCTTC	CSVRTSGGRYNEQFF
many	-	TRBV3-1	TRBJ1-2	TGTGCCAGCAGCCCCAGCAGAGCTAACTATGGCTACACCTTC	CASSPSRANYGYTF
many	-	TRBV10-3	TRBJ2-5	TGTGCCATCAGTGTCGGATTAAAAGAGACCCAGTACTTC	CAISVGLKETQYF
many	TRBD1	TRBV12-3/TRBV12-4	TRBJ2-5	TGTGCCAGCTGGACAGGGGGCGGAGAGACCCAGTACTTC	CASWTGGGETQYF